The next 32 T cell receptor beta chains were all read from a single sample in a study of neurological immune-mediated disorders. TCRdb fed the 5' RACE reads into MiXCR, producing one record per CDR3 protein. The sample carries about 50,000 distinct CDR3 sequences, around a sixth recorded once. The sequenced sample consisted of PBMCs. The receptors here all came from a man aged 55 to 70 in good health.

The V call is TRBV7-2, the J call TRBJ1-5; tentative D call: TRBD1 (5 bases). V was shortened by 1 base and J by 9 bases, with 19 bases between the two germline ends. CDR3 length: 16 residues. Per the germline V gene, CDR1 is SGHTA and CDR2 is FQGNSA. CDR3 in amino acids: CASSLESGAGLGPQHF. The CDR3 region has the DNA TGTGCCAGCAGCTTAGAGTCCGGGGCAGGGCTTGGGCCCCAGCATTTT.

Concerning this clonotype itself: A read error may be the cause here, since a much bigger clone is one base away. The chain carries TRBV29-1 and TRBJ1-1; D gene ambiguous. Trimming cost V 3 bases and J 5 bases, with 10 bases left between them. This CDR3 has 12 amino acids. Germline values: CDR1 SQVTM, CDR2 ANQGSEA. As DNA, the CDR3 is TGCAGCGTTGACGTGTCGGAAACTGAAGCTTTCTTT. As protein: CSVDVSETEAFF.

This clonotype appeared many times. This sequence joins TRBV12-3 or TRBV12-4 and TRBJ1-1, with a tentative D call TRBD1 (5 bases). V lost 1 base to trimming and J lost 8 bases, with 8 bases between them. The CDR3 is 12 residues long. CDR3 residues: CASSLGGVEAFF. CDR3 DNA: TGTGCCAGCAGTTTAGGAGGGGTGGAAGCTTTCTTT.

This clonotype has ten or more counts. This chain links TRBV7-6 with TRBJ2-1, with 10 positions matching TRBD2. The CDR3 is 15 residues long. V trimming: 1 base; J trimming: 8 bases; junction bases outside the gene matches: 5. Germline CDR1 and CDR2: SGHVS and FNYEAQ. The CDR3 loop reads CASSLEAGGRYEQFF. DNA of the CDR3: TGTGCCAGCAGCTTAGAAGCGGGAGGGAGATATGAGCAGTTCTTC.

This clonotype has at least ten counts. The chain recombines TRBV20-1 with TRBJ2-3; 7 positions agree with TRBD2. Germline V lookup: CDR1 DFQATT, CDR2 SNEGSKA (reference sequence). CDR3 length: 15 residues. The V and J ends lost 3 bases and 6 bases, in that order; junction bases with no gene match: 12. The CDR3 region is CSARLAGLGPDTQYF. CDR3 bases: TGCAGTGCTAGGTTAGCGGGCCTGGGGCCGGATACGCAGTATTTT.

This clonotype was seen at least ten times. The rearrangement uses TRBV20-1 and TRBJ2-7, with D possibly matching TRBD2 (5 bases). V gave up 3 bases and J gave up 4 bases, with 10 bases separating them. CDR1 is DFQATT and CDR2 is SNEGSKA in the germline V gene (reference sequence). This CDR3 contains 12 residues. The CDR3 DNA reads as TGCAGTGCTAGTTTCGGGGAATACGAGCAGTACTTC. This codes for CSASFGEYEQYF.

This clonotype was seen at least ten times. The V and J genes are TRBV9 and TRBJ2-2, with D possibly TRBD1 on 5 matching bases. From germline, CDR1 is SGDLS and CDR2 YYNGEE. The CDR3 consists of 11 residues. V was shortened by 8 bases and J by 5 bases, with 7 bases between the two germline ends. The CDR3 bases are TGTGCCAGTCAGGGAACCGGGGAGCTGTTTTTT. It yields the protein CASQGTGELFF. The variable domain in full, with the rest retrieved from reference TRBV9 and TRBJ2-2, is DSGVTQTPKHLITATGQRVTLRCSPRSGDLSVYWYQQSLDQGLQFLIQYYNGEERAKGNILERFSAQQFPDLHSELNLSSLELGDSALYFCASQGTGELFFGEGSRLTVL.

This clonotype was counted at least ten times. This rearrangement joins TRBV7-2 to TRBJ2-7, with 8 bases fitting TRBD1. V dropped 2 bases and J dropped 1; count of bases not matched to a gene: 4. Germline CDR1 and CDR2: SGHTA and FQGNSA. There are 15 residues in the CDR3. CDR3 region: CASSLTGGRSYEQYF. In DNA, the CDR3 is TGTGCCAGCAGCTTAACAGGGGGACGGTCCTACGAGCAGTACTTC.

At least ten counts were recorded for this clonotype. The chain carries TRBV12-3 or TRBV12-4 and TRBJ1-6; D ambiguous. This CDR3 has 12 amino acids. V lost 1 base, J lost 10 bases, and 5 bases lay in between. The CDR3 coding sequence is TGTGCCAGCAGTTTAGGCAGGTCACCCCTCCACTTT. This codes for CASSLGRSPLHF.

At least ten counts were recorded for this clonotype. CDR3 bases: TGTGCCAGCAGCTTAGCGGACGTGACCTACGAGCAGTACTTC. It is translated as CASSLADVTYEQYF. This chain connects TRBV13 to TRBJ2-7; D remains ambiguous. V gave up 1 base and J gave up 2 bases, with 9 bases separating them. Germline V gives CDR1 PRHDT, CDR2 FYEKMQ (reference sequence). The CDR3 is 14 residues long.

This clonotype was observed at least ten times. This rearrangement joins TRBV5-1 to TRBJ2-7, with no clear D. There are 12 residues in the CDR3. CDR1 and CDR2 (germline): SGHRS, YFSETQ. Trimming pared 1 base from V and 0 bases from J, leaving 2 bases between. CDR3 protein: CASSLSSYEQYF. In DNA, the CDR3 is TGCGCCAGCAGCTTGAGCTCCTACGAGCAGTACTTC.

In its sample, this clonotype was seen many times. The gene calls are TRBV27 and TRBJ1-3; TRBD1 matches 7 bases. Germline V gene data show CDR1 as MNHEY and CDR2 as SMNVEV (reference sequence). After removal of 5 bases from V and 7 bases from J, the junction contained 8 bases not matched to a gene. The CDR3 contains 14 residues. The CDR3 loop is CASSMTGFANTIYF. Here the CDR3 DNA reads TGTGCCAGCAGTATGACAGGGTTTGCGAACACCATATATTTT.

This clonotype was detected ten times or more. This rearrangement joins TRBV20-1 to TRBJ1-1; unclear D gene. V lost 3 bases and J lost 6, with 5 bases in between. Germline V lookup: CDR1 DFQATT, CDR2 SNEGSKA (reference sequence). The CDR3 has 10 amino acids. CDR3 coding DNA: TGCAGTGCTAGTGGCCCTGAAGCTTTCTTT. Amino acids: CSASGPEAFF.

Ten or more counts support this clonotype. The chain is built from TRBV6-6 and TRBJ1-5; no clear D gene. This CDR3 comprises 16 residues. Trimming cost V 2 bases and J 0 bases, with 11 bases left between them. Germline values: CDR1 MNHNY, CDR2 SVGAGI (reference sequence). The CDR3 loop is CASSYATGYSNQPQHF. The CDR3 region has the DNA TGTGCCAGCAGTTACGCCACGGGTTATAGCAATCAGCCCCAGCATTTT.

The CDR3 is CASSLTGGRVSTDTQYF. The CDR3 DNA reads TGTGCCAGCAGTTTAACGGGAGGGCGGGTCAGCACAGATACGCAGTATTTT. This chain joins TRBV27 and TRBJ2-3; TRBD2 matches 8 bases. The CDR3 is 17 amino acids. Per the germline V gene, CDR1 is MNHEY and CDR2 is SMNVEV (reference sequence). Trimming cost V 2 bases and J 0 bases; bases outside gene matches: 7.

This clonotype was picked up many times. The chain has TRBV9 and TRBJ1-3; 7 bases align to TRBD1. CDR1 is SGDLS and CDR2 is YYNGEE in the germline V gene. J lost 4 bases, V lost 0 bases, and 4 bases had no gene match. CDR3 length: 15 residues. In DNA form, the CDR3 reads TGTGCCAGCAGCGTAGGACAGGGCGGAGGAAACACCATATATTTT. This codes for CASSVGQGGGNTIYF. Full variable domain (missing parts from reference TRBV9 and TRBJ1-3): DSGVTQTPKHLITATGQRVTLRCSPRSGDLSVYWYQQSLDQGLQFLIQYYNGEERAKGNILERFSAQQFPDLHSELNLSSLELGDSALYFCASSVGQGGGNTIYFGEGSWLTVV.

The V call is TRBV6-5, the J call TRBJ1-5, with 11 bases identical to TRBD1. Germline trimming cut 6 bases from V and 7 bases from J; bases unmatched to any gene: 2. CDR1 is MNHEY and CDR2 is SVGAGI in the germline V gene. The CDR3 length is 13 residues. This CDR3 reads CASRGQGAQPQHF. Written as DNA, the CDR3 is TGTGCCAGCAGAGGACAGGGGGCACAGCCCCAGCATTTT.

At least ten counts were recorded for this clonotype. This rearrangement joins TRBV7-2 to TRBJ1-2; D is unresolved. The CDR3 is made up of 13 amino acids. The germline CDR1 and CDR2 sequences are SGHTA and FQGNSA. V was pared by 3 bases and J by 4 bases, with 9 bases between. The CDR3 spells CASSLEGIYGYTF. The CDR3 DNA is TGTGCCAGCAGCTTGGAAGGGATCTATGGCTACACCTTC.

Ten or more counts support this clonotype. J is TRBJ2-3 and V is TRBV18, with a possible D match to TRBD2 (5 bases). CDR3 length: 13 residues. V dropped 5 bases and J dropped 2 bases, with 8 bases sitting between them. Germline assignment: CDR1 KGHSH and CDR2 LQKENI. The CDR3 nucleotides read TGTGCCAGCTCATACGGGGTCACAGATACGCAGTATTTT. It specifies CASSYGVTDTQYF. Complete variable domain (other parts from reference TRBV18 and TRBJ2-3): NAGVMQNPRHLVRRRGQEARLRCSPMKGHSHVYWYRQLPEEGLKFMVYLQKENIIDESGMPKERFSAEFPKEGPSILRIQQVVRGDSAAYFCASSYGVTDTQYFGPGTRLTVL.

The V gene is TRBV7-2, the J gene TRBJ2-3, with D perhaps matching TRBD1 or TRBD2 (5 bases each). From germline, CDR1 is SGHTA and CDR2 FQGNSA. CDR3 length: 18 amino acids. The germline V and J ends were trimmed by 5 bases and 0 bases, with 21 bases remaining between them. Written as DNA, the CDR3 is TGTGCCAGCAGCGCCATTAGTGGGGGTTTGACTAGCACAGATACGCAGTATTTT. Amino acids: CASSAISGGLTSTDTQYF.

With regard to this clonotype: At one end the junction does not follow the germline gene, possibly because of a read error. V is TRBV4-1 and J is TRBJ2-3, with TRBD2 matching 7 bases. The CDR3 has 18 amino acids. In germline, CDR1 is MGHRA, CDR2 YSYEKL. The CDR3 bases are TGCGCAAGCATCCAAGATTCCGGGGGAGGGCCCGTCACAGATACGCAGTATTTT. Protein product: CASIQDSGGGPVTDTQYF.

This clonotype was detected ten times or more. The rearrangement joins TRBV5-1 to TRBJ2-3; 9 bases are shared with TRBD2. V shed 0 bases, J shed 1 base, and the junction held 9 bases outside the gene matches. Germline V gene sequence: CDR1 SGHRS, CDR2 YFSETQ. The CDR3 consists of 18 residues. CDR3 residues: CASSLGLAVNQGTDTQYF. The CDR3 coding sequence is TGCGCCAGCAGCTTGGGACTAGCGGTCAATCAGGGCACAGATACGCAGTATTTT.

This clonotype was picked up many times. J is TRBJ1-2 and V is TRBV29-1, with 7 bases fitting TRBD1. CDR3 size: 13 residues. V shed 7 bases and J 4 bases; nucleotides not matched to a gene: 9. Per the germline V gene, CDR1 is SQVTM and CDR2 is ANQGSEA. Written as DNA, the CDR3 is TGCAGCGCTGGGACAGCTAATTCCTATGGCTACACCTTC. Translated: CSAGTANSYGYTF.

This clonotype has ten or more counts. This CDR3 is CASSRDRGFSGANVLTF. In DNA form, the CDR3 reads TGCGCCAGCAGCAGGGACAGGGGATTCTCTGGGGCCAACGTCCTGACTTTC. This sequence joins TRBV5-1 and TRBJ2-6; TRBD1 matches at 10 bases. The CDR3 runs to 17 residues. Germline V gives CDR1 SGHRS, CDR2 YFSETQ. J lost 0 bases, V lost 4 bases, and 4 bases had no gene match.

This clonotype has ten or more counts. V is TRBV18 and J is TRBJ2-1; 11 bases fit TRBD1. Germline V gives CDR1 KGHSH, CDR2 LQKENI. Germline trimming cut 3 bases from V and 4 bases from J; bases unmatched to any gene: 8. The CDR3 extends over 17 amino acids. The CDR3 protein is CASSPDRGQQLYNEQFF. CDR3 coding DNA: TGTGCCAGCTCACCGGACAGGGGGCAACAGCTTTACAATGAGCAGTTCTTC.

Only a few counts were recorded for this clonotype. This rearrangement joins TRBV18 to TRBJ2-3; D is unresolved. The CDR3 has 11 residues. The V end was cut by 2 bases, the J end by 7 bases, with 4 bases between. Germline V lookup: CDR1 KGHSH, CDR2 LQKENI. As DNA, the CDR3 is TGTGCCAGCTCACCAGATTATACGCAGTATTTT. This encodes CASSPDYTQYF.

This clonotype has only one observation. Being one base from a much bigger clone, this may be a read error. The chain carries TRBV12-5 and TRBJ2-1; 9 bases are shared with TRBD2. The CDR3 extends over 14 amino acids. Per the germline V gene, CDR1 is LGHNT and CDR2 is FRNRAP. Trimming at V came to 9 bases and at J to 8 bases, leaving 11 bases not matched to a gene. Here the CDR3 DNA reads TGTGCTAGCCGGCGCGGGAGGGCCGGCGATGAGCAGTTCTTC. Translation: CASRRGRAGDEQFF.

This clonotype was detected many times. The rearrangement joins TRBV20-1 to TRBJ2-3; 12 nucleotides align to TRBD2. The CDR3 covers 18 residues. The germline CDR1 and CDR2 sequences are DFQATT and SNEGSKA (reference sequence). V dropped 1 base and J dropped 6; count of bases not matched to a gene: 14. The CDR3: CSARAPELAGGHLDTQYF. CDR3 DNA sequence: TGCAGTGCTAGAGCCCCCGAACTAGCGGGAGGCCATCTCGATACGCAGTATTTT.

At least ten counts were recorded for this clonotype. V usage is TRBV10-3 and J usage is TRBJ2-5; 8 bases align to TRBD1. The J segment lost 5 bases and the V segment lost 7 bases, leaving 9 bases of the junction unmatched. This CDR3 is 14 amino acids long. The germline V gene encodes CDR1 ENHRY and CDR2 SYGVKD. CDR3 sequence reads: CAIKPDRAAETQYF. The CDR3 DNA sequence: TGTGCCATCAAGCCGGACAGGGCGGCGGAGACCCAGTACTTC.

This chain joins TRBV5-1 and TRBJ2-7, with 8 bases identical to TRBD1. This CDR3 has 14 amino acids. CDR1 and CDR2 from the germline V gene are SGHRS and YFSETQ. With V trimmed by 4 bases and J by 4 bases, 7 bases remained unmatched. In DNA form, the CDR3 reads TGCGCCAGCAGCGGGTCCGGGACAGGTTACGAGCAGTACTTC. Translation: CASSGSGTGYEQYF.

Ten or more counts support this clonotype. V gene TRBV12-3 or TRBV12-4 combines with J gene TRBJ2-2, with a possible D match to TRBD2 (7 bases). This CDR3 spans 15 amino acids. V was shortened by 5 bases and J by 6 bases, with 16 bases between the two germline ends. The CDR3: CASSRGAGAAGELFF. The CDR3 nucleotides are TGTGCCAGCAGTCGGGGGGCGGGAGCGGCCGGGGAGCTGTTTTTT.

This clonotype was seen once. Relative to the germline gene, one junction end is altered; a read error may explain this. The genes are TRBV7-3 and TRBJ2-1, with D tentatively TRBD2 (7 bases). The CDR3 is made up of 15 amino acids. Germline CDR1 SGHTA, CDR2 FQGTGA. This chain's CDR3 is CTSSAKGGHNNEQFF. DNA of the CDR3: TGTACCAGCAGCGCTAAGGGGGGGCATAACAATGAGCAGTTCTTC.